This record looks at one T cell receptor beta chain sequence and its context. The entry originates in a study of identical twins. Between the trimmed V and J ends, which lost 0 bases and 1 base, there was a span of 9 bases. Germline V lookup: CDR1 ENHRY, CDR2 SYGVKD. The length of the CDR3 is 15 residues. TCRdb processed the 5' RACE reads anew with MiXCR; each CDR3 protein has one entry. The sample consists of 600,000 to 850,000 distinct CDR3 sequences, 18% of them appearing once. In addition, the sample was reused for a study of T cells expressing NK-cell markers.

The sample comprised PBMCs. The sequence was obtained from a woman between 18 and 29 years old in good health. The chain employs TRBV10-3 and TRBJ1-1; D is perhaps TRBD1 (5 bases). The CDR3 here is CAISESQGTNTEAFF. CDR3 sequence (DNA): TGTGCCATCAGTGAGTCCCAGGGAACGAACACTGAAGCTTTCTTT.